Following are 4 T cell receptor beta chains from one sample sequenced in a study of CXCR3-negative and CXCR3-positive naive CD8 T cells. Carrying UMI labels, the TRB cDNA libraries were prepared through 5' RACE. TCRdb re-called the 5' RACE reads and gives one entry per CDR3 protein, without DNA. Its table records about 92,000 distinct CDR3 sequences. The sample consisted of naive CXCR3- CD8+ T cells from blood. Subset here: CD45RO-CCR7+CD27+CD95- naive CD8+ T cells lacking CXCR3 (TNR3-). Receptor source: a human donor in good health. Some clones in this sample may be carry-over from other donors' samples.

The chain has TRBV14 and TRBJ2-1; TCRdb's assignment of TRBD1 cannot be checked, as there is no DNA. The germline V gene has CDR1 SGHDN and CDR2 FVKESK. The CDR3 is made up of 16 amino acids. The CDR3 reads CASSFTPGTGMDEQFF.

The chain carries TRBV7-9 and TRBJ1-5; without DNA, the TCRdb call of TRBD1 cannot be checked. The CDR3 covers 16 residues. Per germline, CDR1 SEHNR and CDR2 FQNEAQ (reference sequence). The CDR3 here is CASSSRQGEEDQPQHF. Using reference TRBV7-9 and TRBJ1-5 for the parts outside the CDR3, the full variable domain is DTGVSQNPRHKITKRGQNVTFRCDPISEHNRLYWYRQTLGQGPEFLTYFQNEAQLEKSRLLSDRFSAERPKGSFSTLEIQRTEQGDSAMYLCASSSRQGEEDQPQHFGDGTRLSIL.

The rearrangement links TRBV11-3 to TRBJ2-2. Germline V gene lookup returns CDR1 SGHNT and CDR2 YENEEA. This CDR3 is 12 amino acids long. This CDR3 is CASSLRAGELFF.

The rearrangement links TRBV5-1 to TRBJ2-7; TCRdb indicates TRBD1, and absent DNA this call remains unverified. The CDR3 sequence is 15 residues long. Per germline, CDR1 SGHRS and CDR2 YFSETQ. CDR3: CASSLGGQGWYEQYF.